The clone carrying this TCR beta chain was detected only a few times. Its specificity is not known. This could be a read error, since a much larger clone is one nucleotide away. Germline V gene data show CDR1 as SNHLY and CDR2 as FYNNEI. The trim removed 6 bases at V and 11 bases at J, leaving 12 bases unmatched. This CDR3 has 14 amino acids. The data were taken from a study of blood T cells in healthy people across ages. Across the study: About one barcoded beta molecule per two T cells was the capture yield of template switching.

Overall study findings and caveats: Strongly correlated with naive T cell percentage was TCR beta diversity.

Next came a second PCR, run for about 7 to 12 cycles, which used a sample-barcoded 5' primer along with a J-beta primer mix. TCRdb itself ran the 5' RACE reads through MiXCR, one entry per CDR3 protein. This sample has about 640,000 distinct CDR3 sequences, with about 28% found just once. This TCR came from a woman older than 75 in good health. This sequence joins TRBV2 and TRBJ2-5; 10 bases match TRBD1. Sequences were obtained from blood. This CDR3 is CASSRDRGDNEQYF. CDR3 in DNA: TGTGCCAGCAGCCGGGACAGGGGTGACAATGAGCAGTACTTC. Using reference TRBV2 and TRBJ2-5 for the parts outside the CDR3, the full variable domain is EPEVTQTPSHQVTQMGQEVILRCVPISNHLYFYWYRQILGQKVEFLVSFYNNEISEKSEIFDDQFSVERPDGSNFTLKIRSTKLEDSAMYFCASSRDRGDNEQYFGPGTRLLVL.